Presented here are 28 T cell receptor beta chains from one specimen sequenced in a study of long-term antiretroviral therapy in people with HIV. Runs used v3.0 of the immunoSEQ assay and were done at survey level. Generated by immunoSEQ multiplex PCR, the TCRdb table keeps only in-frame clones and is missing some. The table lists some 35,000 clones, 90% to 95% of them singletons. The sample in question was unsorted PBMCs, obtained 4.1 years after starting antiretroviral therapy. These receptors came from a woman aged 45-59 years with HIV.

This chain joins TRBV30 and TRBJ2-1; TRBD1 agrees at 12 bases. V lost 7 bases to trimming and J lost 8 bases; unmatched junction nucleotides: 3. Germline V CDR1 and CDR2: GTSNPN, SVGIG (reference sequence). CDR3 length equals 12 residues. In DNA, the CDR3 is TGTGCCTTGGGACAGGGGGCGGATGAGCAGTTCTTC. Its protein product is CALGQGADEQFF.

This clone appeared a single time. The rearrangement uses TRBV15 and TRBJ1-1; no clear D gene. V lost 1 base to trimming and J lost 5 bases, with 5 bases between them. Germline V gives CDR1 LNHNV, CDR2 YYDKDF (reference sequence). The CDR3 extends over 12 amino acids. The CDR3 reads CATSRGETEAFF. CDR3 DNA: TGTGCCACCAGCAGAGGCGAGACTGAAGCTTTCTTT.

J is TRBJ2-7 and V is TRBV6-5; D is tentatively TRBD1 or TRBD2 (5 bases each). Trimming removed 6 bases at V and 1 base at J, with 7 bases between. Looked up from germline, CDR1 is MNHEY and CDR2 is SVGAGI. The CDR3 extends over 12 amino acids. CDR3 in DNA: TGTGCCAGCAGGAGGGGTTCCTACGAGCAGTACTTC. It codes for CASRRGSYEQYF.

The V gene is TRBV5-6, the J gene TRBJ2-5, with TRBD2 matching over 10 bases. The J segment lost 5 bases and the V segment lost 1 base, leaving 8 bases of the junction unmatched. CDR1 and CDR2 (germline): SGHDT, YYEEEE. CDR3 size: 16 residues. The CDR3 region is CASSLKAGGWRETQYF. The CDR3 DNA reads as TGTGCCAGCAGCTTGAAAGCGGGGGGGTGGAGGGAGACCCAGTACTTC.

This chain connects TRBV5-1 to TRBJ1-2; D is undetermined. Germline CDR1 reads SGHRS; CDR2 reads YFSETQ. Trimming cost V 4 bases and J 0 bases, with 10 bases left between them. This CDR3 has 14 residues. This CDR3 is CASSPIPTNYGYTF. Here the CDR3 DNA reads TGCGCCAGCAGCCCTATACCCACTAACTATGGCTACACCTTC.

V is TRBV6-6 and J is TRBJ2-7; tentative D call: TRBD1 (6 bases). The germline V and J ends were trimmed by 8 bases and 3 bases, with 8 bases remaining between them. The CDR3 extends over 11 amino acids. Germline V lookup: CDR1 MNHNY, CDR2 SVGAGI (reference sequence). The CDR3 loop is CASLGGYEQYF. CDR3 DNA: TGTGCCAGCTTAGGGGGCTACGAGCAGTACTTC.

The chain joins TRBV7-3 to TRBJ1-1, with 7 bases lining up with TRBD1. From germline, CDR1 is SGHTA and CDR2 FQGTGA. The CDR3 length is 15 residues. The trim removed 0 bases at V and 4 bases at J, leaving 5 bases unmatched. In DNA, the CDR3 is TGTGCCAGCAGCTTAACGGCCAGGGGGAGCACTGAAGCTTTCTTT. Translating it yields CASSLTARGSTEAFF.

V usage is TRBV27 and J usage is TRBJ1-5, with a tentative D call TRBD1 (5 bases). CDR1 is MNHEY, CDR2 SMNVEV, per germline (reference sequence). V lost 2 bases and J lost 4, with 6 bases in between. The CDR3 covers 13 residues. The CDR3 bases are TGTGCCAGCAGTTTAAAGGGGAATCAGCCCCAGCATTTT. Its translation: CASSLKGNQPQHF.

The chain recombines TRBV10-2 with TRBJ2-3; perhaps D is TRBD1 or TRBD2 (6 bases each). Trimming shortened V by 0 bases and J by 0 bases, and 13 bases separated the two germline ends. The CDR3 extends over 17 amino acids. The V gene's germline CDR1 is WSHSY and CDR2 SAAADI. This CDR3 reads CASSESWGDTSTDTQYF. DNA for the CDR3: TGCGCCAGCAGTGAGTCATGGGGGGACACTAGCACAGATACGCAGTATTTT.

J is TRBJ1-2 and V is TRBV19; 8 bases are a match to TRBD1. Unmatched junction bases numbered 3, after V lost 7 bases and J lost 5 bases. Germline V gene lookup returns CDR1 LNHDA and CDR2 SQIVND (reference sequence). This CDR3 comprises 12 residues. The CDR3 protein is CASTHRGYGYTF. As DNA, the CDR3 is TGTGCCAGTACCCACAGGGGGTATGGCTACACCTTC.

J is TRBJ1-1 and V is TRBV6-1, with D uncertain. Trimming removed 4 bases from V and 5 bases from J, with 11 bases in between. The germline CDR1 and CDR2 sequences are MNHNS and SASEGT. The CDR3 length is 13 residues. CDR3 loop: CASSVGVRTEAFF. The CDR3 DNA follows: TGTGCCAGCAGTGTCGGTGTTCGGACTGAAGCTTTCTTT.

The chain employs TRBV9 and TRBJ2-2; the match to TRBD1 covers 10 bases. CDR1 is SGDLS and CDR2 is YYNGEE in the germline V gene. The CDR3 sequence is 14 residues long. J was trimmed by 4 bases and V by 3 bases; bases with no gene match: 0. CDR3: CASSGDRGTGELFF. Written as DNA, the CDR3 is TGTGCCAGCAGCGGGGACAGGGGCACCGGGGAGCTGTTTTTT.

The rearrangement links TRBV30 to TRBJ2-2; D may be TRBD1 (6 bases). The CDR3 contains 13 residues. The V and J ends lost 0 bases and 5 bases respectively, with 7 bases between them. Germline values: CDR1 GTSNPN, CDR2 SVGIG (reference sequence). The DNA for the CDR3 is TGTGCCTGGAGTGTAGACAGGACCGGGGAGCTGTTTTTT. It codes for CAWSVDRTGELFF.

The chain carries TRBV11-3 and TRBJ1-3; the D is unclear. Germline CDR1 is SGHNT and CDR2 is YENEEA. The CDR3 has 13 amino acids. Trimming removed 3 bases from V and 0 bases from J, with 3 bases in between. The CDR3 DNA reads TGTGCCAGCAGCTTCTCCTCTGGAAACACCATATATTTT. This translates into CASSFSSGNTIYF. The full variable domain, completed using reference TRBV11-3 and TRBJ1-3, is EAGVVQSPRYKIIEKKQPVAFWCNPISGHNTLYWYLQNLGQGPELLIRYENEEAVDDSQLPKDRFSAERLKGVDSTLKIQPAELGDSAVYLCASSFSSGNTIYFGEGSWLTVV.

The rearrangement uses TRBV2 and TRBJ1-2, with D maybe TRBD1 (5 bases). The germline V gene has CDR1 SNHLY and CDR2 FYNNEI. The CDR3 is made up of 19 amino acids. The ends were cut back, 0 bases at V and 2 bases at J, with 22 bases in the middle. The CDR3 sequence is CASSEALRRTGSQNYGYTF. For the CDR3, the DNA is TGTGCCAGCAGTGAAGCGCTTCGTAGAACAGGCTCCCAGAACTATGGCTACACCTTC. The complete variable domain, with remaining parts taken from reference TRBV2 and TRBJ1-2, reads EPEVTQTPSHQVTQMGQEVILRCVPISNHLYFYWYRQILGQKVEFLVSFYNNEISEKSEIFDDQFSVERPDGSNFTLKIRSTKLEDSAMYFCASSEALRRTGSQNYGYTFGSGTRLTVV.

This clone is a singleton in its sample. The chain is built from TRBV7-9 and TRBJ1-5, with 8 bases identical to TRBD1. Trimming removed 5 bases from V and 7 bases from J; junction bases left unmatched: 7. Germline CDR1 is SEHNR and CDR2 is FQNEAQ (reference sequence). The CDR3 spans 14 residues. CDR3 sequence reads: CASSPGQGGQPQHF. The CDR3 coding sequence is TGTGCCAGCAGCCCTGGACAGGGAGGGCAGCCCCAGCATTTT. Combining the CDR3 with reference TRBV7-9 and TRBJ1-5 gives the whole variable domain DTGVSQNPRHKITKRGQNVTFRCDPISEHNRLYWYRQTLGQGPEFLTYFQNEAQLEKSRLLSDRFSAERPKGSFSTLEIQRTEQGDSAMYLCASSPGQGGQPQHFGDGTRLSIL.

The chain uses TRBV5-5 and TRBJ1-2, with D unresolved. The CDR3 is 14 amino acids. V dropped 0 bases and J dropped 7 bases, with 13 bases sitting between them. CDR1 is SGHKS and CDR2 is YYEKEE in the germline V gene (reference sequence). CDR3 loop: CASSLVPVLGGYTF. Written as DNA, the CDR3 is TGTGCCAGCAGCTTGGTCCCCGTGTTGGGTGGCTACACCTTC.

The chain combines TRBV30 with TRBJ1-5; weak D call: TRBD1 (5 bases). Looked up from germline, CDR1 is GTSNPN and CDR2 is SVGIG (reference sequence). V was cut by 0 bases and J by 5 bases, with 8 bases left in between. This CDR3 comprises 13 residues. CDR3 in amino acids: CAWSVQGDQPQHF. For the CDR3, the DNA is TGTGCCTGGAGTGTGCAGGGTGATCAGCCCCAGCATTTT.

This chain uses TRBV7-2 with TRBJ2-7, with D maybe TRBD1 (6 bases). V was trimmed by 3 bases and J by 3 bases, leaving 15 bases between them. The length of the CDR3 is 15 residues. CDR1 SGHTA and CDR2 FQGNSA come from the germline V gene. The CDR3 coding sequence is TGTGCCAGCAGCTTGTTCAGGGCGGACAGCTACGAGCAGTACTTC. Translated, it gives CASSLFRADSYEQYF.

The chain combines TRBV11-2 with TRBJ2-3, with D maybe TRBD1 (5 bases). The CDR3 runs to 15 residues. Germline V gene lookup returns CDR1 SGHAT and CDR2 FQNNGV. V shed 5 bases and J shed 3 bases, with 15 bases lying between them. DNA of the CDR3: TGTGCCAGCAGCCCCAGGGCCCTAGGGACAGATACGCAGTATTTT. It is translated as CASSPRALGTDTQYF.

This rearrangement joins TRBV2 to TRBJ2-2, with 8 bases lining up with TRBD2. The CDR3 is made up of 15 amino acids. The V segment lost 3 bases and the J segment 4 bases; nucleotides outside the gene matches: 4. Germline loops: CDR1 SNHLY, CDR2 FYNNEI. CDR3: CASSDGGGFTGELFF. CDR3 nucleotide sequence: TGTGCCAGCAGTGACGGGGGGGGGTTCACCGGGGAGCTGTTTTTT.

This sequence joins TRBV4-3 and TRBJ1-2, with D perhaps matching TRBD1 (6 bases). Trimming pared 4 bases from V and 1 base from J, leaving 13 bases between. Germline CDR1 and CDR2: LGHNA and YSLEER. This CDR3 contains 15 residues. CDR3 protein: CASSPGQPYNYGYTF. As DNA, the CDR3 is TGCGCCAGCAGCCCCGGACAGCCGTATAACTATGGCTACACCTTC.

This chain uses TRBV2 with TRBJ2-7; D might be TRBD1 or TRBD2, each matching 5 bases. CDR3 length equals 13 residues. The ends were cut back, 8 bases at V and 0 bases at J, with 11 bases in the middle. Germline V CDR1 and CDR2: SNHLY, FYNNEI. For the CDR3, the DNA is TGTGCCAGCGACGGGACCCTCTCCTACGAGCAGTACTTC. Protein: CASDGTLSYEQYF.

The chain is built from TRBV5-1 and TRBJ2-5; D is undetermined. V was pared by 1 base and J by 2 bases, with 9 bases between. The CDR3 has 14 residues. CDR1 is SGHRS, CDR2 YFSETQ, per germline. In DNA, the CDR3 is TGCGCCAGCAGCTTGTTACAGTATCAAGAGACCCAGTACTTC. Translating it yields CASSLLQYQETQYF.

This clone appeared a single time. The chain combines TRBV5-1 with TRBJ1-4, with TRBD1 matching over 8 bases. Germline V gives CDR1 SGHRS, CDR2 YFSETQ. The CDR3 has 16 residues. Trimming cost V 2 bases and J 8 bases; bases outside gene matches: 11. The CDR3 sequence is CASSLTSTGGLEKLFF. CDR3 DNA: TGCGCCAGCAGCTTAACTTCCACAGGGGGTTTGGAAAAACTGTTTTTT. The whole variable domain, filled in from reference TRBV5-1 and TRBJ1-4, reads KAGVTQTPRYLIKTRGQQVTLSCSPISGHRSVSWYQQTPGQGLQFLFEYFSETQRNKGNFPGRFSGRQFSNSRSEMNVSTLELGDSALYLCASSLTSTGGLEKLFFGSGTQLSVL.

The chain links TRBV27 to TRBJ2-7, with TRBD1 matching over 8 bases. Germline V gene lookup returns CDR1 MNHEY and CDR2 SMNVEV (reference sequence). V dropped 5 bases and J dropped 4; count of bases not matched to a gene: 10. The CDR3 extends over 15 amino acids. As DNA, the CDR3 is TGTGCCAGCAGTCCTCGGACAGGGAATGGATACGAGCAGTACTTC. Encoded protein: CASSPRTGNGYEQYF.

This chain joins TRBV5-1 and TRBJ2-3, with a weak D call TRBD1 (6 bases). CDR1 and CDR2 from the germline V gene are SGHRS and YFSETQ. There are 16 residues in the CDR3. V was clipped by 0 bases and J by 2 bases, with 13 bases between them. CDR3 sequence: CASSLVGQITTDTQYF. CDR3 DNA: TGCGCCAGCAGCTTGGTGGGACAAATAACCACAGATACGCAGTATTTT.

This clone appeared a few times. V usage is TRBV5-1 and J usage is TRBJ2-7; no clear D. The germline V gene encodes CDR1 SGHRS and CDR2 YFSETQ. V shed 0 bases and J shed 3 bases, with 7 bases lying between them. The CDR3 is made up of 13 amino acids. The CDR3 nucleotides are TGCGCCAGCAGCTTGGACAGCTACTACGAGCAGTACTTC. Its protein product is CASSLDSYYEQYF.